The sequence of this T cell receptor (beta chain) was determined in a study of shared clonotypes between healthy human individuals (dated by TCRdb to about 2020). Study-wide context: Two women and a few men aged 18 to 49 years were included in the cohort. Per donor, leukapheresis produced somewhere between about 0.85 and 8.9 billion PBMCs. To increase sequencing depth and limit assay-specific biases, different laboratories used diverse techniques to prepare libraries and sequence TCR repertoires. For each donor, CD4 naive and CD4 memory were each run on three plates, CD8 naive on two plates, and CD8 memory on one plate. To estimate repertoire size and how much clonotypes are shared between individuals, the study performed deep sequencing of blood TCR repertoires from 4 to 6 healthy adults.

Using the deep immunoSEQ assay, multiplex PCR amplified TCR CDR3 regions from genomic DNA. For each cell subset, the extracted genomic DNA was distributed evenly across all wells of several immunoSEQ 96-well plates, and each plate served as one replicate. For sorted subsets, roughly 200 ng genomic DNA, equal to approximately 30,000 T cell genomes, was loaded into each replicate PCR. Purified libraries were measured with a Qubit 3.0 fluorometer, size-checked on a Bioanalyzer 2100, and measured again with the KAPA Library Quantification kit. A separate single-read 150-cycle Illumina NextSeq 550 flow cell was used to sequence each immunoSEQ 96-well plate. On the authors' methods: Because the immunoSEQ output held only junctional sequences and lacked quality scores, the filtering could not match the filtering applied to full-length reads. Sequences were annotated with PyIR, a Python wrapper for IgBLAST v1.9, and V/J genes and CDR3 were assigned using IMGT germline references. Reads with weak V/J assignments (E-value above 1e-6), missing CDR3, stop codons, out-of-frame junctions, or ambiguous translated residues were removed. V3J clonotypes were defined as sequences sharing the same inferred V gene, J gene, and CDR3 amino acid sequence. Percentage overlap between repertoires was calculated by dividing the number of shared unique clonotypes by the size of the smaller repertoire. Repertoire richness was assessed with RTK rarefaction, the Chao1 estimator, and Recon v2.1 estimates of unobserved clonotypes. Generation probabilities for all TCRbeta clonotypes obtained by the gDNA method from several donors were computed using OLGA. In TCRdb, the immuneACCESS table is reduced to in-frame sequences with V and J assigned. These tables do not hold every clone; where another copy was compared, an unresolved V gene accounts for under half, and the others remain unexplained. V and J calls and clone size are copied from that table; D and trimming were computed from the DNA. This sample is represented by approximately 1,000,000 clones; roughly 80% of them were singletons. The ten largest account for 0.89% of the sample.

Study-level results and caveats: Only blood was sampled, and tissue TCR repertoires likely differ from those in blood. Incomplete sequencing was indicated by rarefaction of sorted-subset datasets, despite the large sequencing depth. The small number of donors limited the genetic and exposure-history diversity represented. Naive subsets generally had larger estimated clonotype richness than memory subsets did. Pairwise subsampling led to the expectation that sequencing depth would affect the degree of clonotype sharing among donors. Compared with non-shared clonotypes, the clonotypes found in all four sorted-subset donors had higher generation probabilities. Sharing across a few donors was observed for about 5% of naive CD4, around 3.5% of naive CD8, over 2% of memory CD4, and about 0.4% of memory CD8 clonotypes.

In the case of this clone: It lacks a known antigen. The record has no base qualities; no much larger clone is one base away.

The donors were healthy, HIV-negative adults who had no recently reported acute infections or vaccinations. Only Caucasian adults living in Nashville, Tennessee, USA were represented among the donors. CD4+ T cells were enriched by magnetic negative selection; naive cells were then positively selected on CD45RA, and the negative fraction formed the memory subset. Blood was collected by leukapheresis, and PBMCs were isolated by Ficoll-Histopaque density gradient centrifugation and then cryopreserved in liquid nitrogen vapor phase. Analytical flow cytometry was used to check the purity and quantity of each magnetically sorted T cell population. Each sorted fraction had its genomic DNA isolated and then quantified by UV absorbance on a Nanodrop 2000c. Source material: memory CD4+ T cells from PBMCs. The sample's cell subset or site, from its label and the paper: CD45RA-negative fraction. The receptor comes from a man between 18 and 35 years old in good health. Some clones in this sample may be carry-over from other donors' samples.

The CDR3 region: CASSPTRGKKDSGANVLTF. The bases read TGTGCCAGCAGCCCTACGAGAGGGAAAAAAGACTCTGGGGCCAACGTCCTGACTTTC. The chain is assembled from TRBV2 and TRBJ2-6; the D segment could be TRBD2, given 5 matching bases. CDR1 is given as SNHLY and CDR2 as FYNNEI, both from the germline V gene. The trim is 6 bases for V and 0 bases for J, with a gap of 21 bases between the germline ends. From its cysteine to its phenylalanine, the CDR3 spans 19 amino acids. Only the CDR3 portion is preserved as DNA: 57 bases, with reading frame beginning at the first base. Reference TRBV2 and TRBJ2-6 genes cover what lies past the CDR3, so the full variable domain is EPEVTQTPSHQVTQMGQEVILRCVPISNHLYFYWYRQILGQKVEFLVSFYNNEISEKSEIFDDQFSVERPDGSNFTLKIRSTKLEDSAMYFCASSPTRGKKDSGANVLTFGAGSRLTVL.